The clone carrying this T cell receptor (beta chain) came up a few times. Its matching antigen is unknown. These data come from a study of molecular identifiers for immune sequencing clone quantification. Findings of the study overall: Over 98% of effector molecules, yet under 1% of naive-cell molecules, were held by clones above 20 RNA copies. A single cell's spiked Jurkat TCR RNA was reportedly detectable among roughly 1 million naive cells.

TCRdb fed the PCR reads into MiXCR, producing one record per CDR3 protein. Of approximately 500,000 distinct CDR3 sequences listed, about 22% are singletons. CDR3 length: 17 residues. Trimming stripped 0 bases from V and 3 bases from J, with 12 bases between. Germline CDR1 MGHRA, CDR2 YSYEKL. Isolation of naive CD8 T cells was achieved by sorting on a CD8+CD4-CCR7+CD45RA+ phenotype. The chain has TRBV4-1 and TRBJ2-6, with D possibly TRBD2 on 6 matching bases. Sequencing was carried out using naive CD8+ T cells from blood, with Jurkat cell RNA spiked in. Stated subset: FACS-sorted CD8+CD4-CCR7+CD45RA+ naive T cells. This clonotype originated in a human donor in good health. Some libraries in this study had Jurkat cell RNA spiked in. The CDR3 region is CASSQDHGRGGANVLTF. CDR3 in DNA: TGCGCCAGCAGCCAAGATCACGGGAGAGGTGGGGCCAACGTCCTGACTTTC.